One sample yielded the 3 T cell receptor beta chains listed below, sequenced in a study of blood T cell repertoires in COVID-19. The method was immunoSEQ multiplex PCR; TCRdb's version includes in-frame clones alone and lacks a portion of them. The sample contains some 120,000 clones, roughly four fifths of which appear only once. Specimen: peripheral blood. The receptor set was obtained from a human donor in a cohort sampled during active COVID-19.

The rearrangement links TRBV4-2 to TRBJ1-3, with a weak D call TRBD1 (5 bases). Deletions cut 2 bases from V and 1 base from J, with 9 bases between. The CDR3 covers 15 residues. CDR1 is LGHNA, CDR2 YNFKEQ, per germline. This CDR3 reads CASSQTGDSGNTIYF. As DNA, the CDR3 is TGTGCCAGCAGCCAAACGGGGGATTCTGGAAACACCATATATTTT.

The chain combines TRBV5-1 with TRBJ2-7, with 8 bases lining up with TRBD1. With 4 bases clipped from V and 2 bases from J, the junction kept 5 bases outside the gene matches. CDR1 SGHRS and CDR2 YFSETQ come from the germline V gene. This CDR3 is built from 14 residues. The CDR3, as DNA: TGCGCCAGCAGCGGGGGACAGGCTGCCTACGAGCAGTACTTC. Translated, it gives CASSGGQAAYEQYF. Together with reference TRBV5-1 and TRBJ2-7, the CDR3 gives the full variable domain: KAGVTQTPRYLIKTRGQQVTLSCSPISGHRSVSWYQQTPGQGLQFLFEYFSETQRNKGNFPGRFSGRQFSNSRSEMNVSTLELGDSALYLCASSGGQAAYEQYFGPGTRLTVT.

This chain uses TRBV5-1 with TRBJ1-1; no clear D gene. The germline V and J ends were trimmed by 5 bases and 1 base, with 12 bases remaining between them. CDR1 and CDR2 from the germline V gene are SGHRS and YFSETQ. This CDR3 spans 14 amino acids. CDR3 bases: TGCGCCAGCAGACTGGGCGAGGGGAACACTGAAGCTTTCTTT. It translates to CASRLGEGNTEAFF.